A single sample is the source of the 14 T cell receptor beta chains below, sequenced in a study of cytomegalovirus exposure and HLA in healthy donors. 13 Jbeta primers and 60 Vbeta primers were used for the PCR. Here immunoSEQ multiplex PCR was the method, and the copy in TCRdb shows in-frame clones only, minus some. The table shows more than 110,000 clones, with almost 85% occurring only once. The specimen was PBMCs. The receptors were sampled from a man aged 30-40 years in good health and CMV-seropositive.

This chain links TRBV5-1 with TRBJ2-2; 11 nucleotides align to TRBD1. Germline-derived CDR1 and CDR2 are SGHRS and YFSETQ. This CDR3 has 15 residues. Unmatched junction bases numbered 3, after V lost 1 base and J lost 7 bases. CDR3 sequence reads: CASSLRTGGDGELFF. For the CDR3, the DNA is TGCGCCAGCAGCTTGAGGACAGGGGGCGACGGGGAGCTGTTTTTT.

This clone has only a few counts. This chain connects TRBV5-1 to TRBJ2-7; TRBD1 might be the D (7 bases). CDR1 and CDR2 (germline): SGHRS, YFSETQ. CDR3 size: 15 residues. Trimming shortened V by 4 bases and J by 4 bases, and 18 bases separated the two germline ends. CDR3 DNA: TGCGCCAGCAGCCCCACAGGGGAGCTAGCGTACGAGCAGTACTTC. Translating it yields CASSPTGELAYEQYF.

V gene TRBV28 combines with J gene TRBJ1-2; TRBD1 aligns across 8 bases. V was pared by 3 bases and J by 2 bases, with 2 bases of the junction left unmatched. The CDR3 is 14 residues long. CDR1 is MDHEN, CDR2 SYDVKM, per germline. CDR3 DNA: TGTGCCAGCAGTTTGGGACAGGACAACTATGGCTACACCTTC. It translates to CASSLGQDNYGYTF.

In its sample, this clone was seen once. CDR3: CASSVTGGIGEQYF. The CDR3 coding sequence is TGTGCCAGCAGTGTCACAGGGGGCATTGGGGAGCAGTACTTC. The chain carries TRBV7-3 and TRBJ2-7; 9 bases align to TRBD1. The CDR3 is 14 amino acids. Germline V CDR1 and CDR2: SGHTA, FQGTGA. V lost 6 bases and J lost 7; bases outside the gene matches: 10.

This chain links TRBV11-3 with TRBJ2-1; D not certain. Germline CDR1 and CDR2: SGHNT and YENEEA. The CDR3 is 14 amino acids. V was pared by 6 bases and J by 3 bases, with 12 bases between. This chain's CDR3 is CASSSQRNYNEQFF. Written as DNA, the CDR3 is TGTGCCAGCAGTTCCCAGCGAAACTACAATGAGCAGTTCTTC.

The genes are TRBV25-1 and TRBJ2-7; D may be TRBD2 (6 bases). With 3 bases removed from V and 6 bases from J, the gap between germline ends came to 15 bases. The CDR3 runs 14 residues. Germline V gives CDR1 MGHDK, CDR2 SYGVNS. The CDR3 nucleotides read TGTGCCAGCAGTGATAGGCGCGGGATCCTCGAGCAGTACTTC. Protein: CASSDRRGILEQYF.

CDR3 amino acids: CASGWGLAGAYNEQFF. CDR3 sequence (DNA): TGTGCTAGTGGTTGGGGACTAGCGGGAGCATACAATGAGCAGTTCTTC. V gene TRBV12-5 combines with J gene TRBJ2-1; 14 bases map to TRBD2. Germline V gene lookup returns CDR1 LGHNT and CDR2 FRNRAP. Trimming cost V 4 bases and J 4 bases; bases outside gene matches: 3. This CDR3 is built from 16 residues.

CDR3 DNA sequence: TGTGCCAGCAGCGTAGAGCCACCGGGACAGGGAGGCTACACCTTC. It encodes CASSVEPPGQGGYTF. This chain uses TRBV9 with TRBJ1-2; 9 bases map to TRBD1. The CDR3 runs 15 residues. Germline assignment: CDR1 SGDLS and CDR2 YYNGEE. With 0 bases clipped from V and 8 bases from J, the junction kept 8 bases outside the gene matches. Looking up the rest from reference TRBV9 and TRBJ1-2 gives the full variable domain: DSGVTQTPKHLITATGQRVTLRCSPRSGDLSVYWYQQSLDQGLQFLIQYYNGEERAKGNILERFSAQQFPDLHSELNLSSLELGDSALYFCASSVEPPGQGGYTFGSGTRLTVV.

The chain employs TRBV18 and TRBJ2-2; D is possibly TRBD2 (5 bases). Deletions cut 6 bases from V and 1 base from J, with 9 bases between. This CDR3 contains 14 residues. CDR1 is KGHSH, CDR2 LQKENI, per germline. The DNA of the CDR3 is TGTGCCAGCTCGGGAGTTTTGAACACCGGGGAGCTGTTTTTT. This encodes CASSGVLNTGELFF.

This chain joins TRBV11-1 and TRBJ1-6; possible D gene TRBD1, 6 bases. V shed 8 bases and J shed 10 bases, with 15 bases lying between them. Germline V CDR1 and CDR2: SGHAT, FQDESV (reference sequence). This CDR3 is built from 13 residues. CDR3 DNA: TGTGCCAGCGGCACAGGGTTTGGGTCACCCCTCCACTTT. It translates to CASGTGFGSPLHF. The entire variable domain, with the rest obtained from reference TRBV11-1 and TRBJ1-6, is as follows: EAEVAQSPRYKITEKSQAVAFWCDPISGHATLYWYRQILGQGPELLVQFQDESVVDDSQLPKDRFSAERLKGVDSTLKIQPAELGDSAMYLCASGTGFGSPLHFGNGTRLTVT.

The chain carries TRBV9 and TRBJ2-1, with 8 positions matching TRBD2. Trimming cost V 0 bases and J 2 bases; bases outside gene matches: 4. Germline V lookup: CDR1 SGDLS, CDR2 YYNGEE. The CDR3 totals 16 residues. CDR3 in DNA: TGTGCCAGCAGCGTAGAGCCGGGACTAGCCTACAATGAGCAGTTCTTC. This translates into CASSVEPGLAYNEQFF.

CDR3 sequence: CASGTARLAGAGVSYEQYF. In nucleotides, the CDR3 is TGTGCCAGCGGTACGGCGCGGCTAGCGGGAGCGGGGGTATCCTACGAGCAGTACTTC. The chain employs TRBV11-2 and TRBJ2-7; 10 bases fit TRBD2. V lost 8 bases, J lost 1 base, and 20 bases stayed unmatched. CDR1 is SGHAT, CDR2 FQNNGV, per germline. CDR3 size: 19 residues.

The gene calls are TRBV18 and TRBJ2-1; 7 bases line up with TRBD2. Germline-derived CDR1 and CDR2 are KGHSH and LQKENI. The CDR3 has 16 residues. Trimming at V came to 3 bases and at J to 0 bases, leaving 5 bases not matched to a gene. Written as DNA, the CDR3 is TGTGCCAGCTCACCGTTCAGCGGGGACTCCTACAATGAGCAGTTCTTC. It is translated as CASSPFSGDSYNEQFF. The whole variable domain, filled in from reference TRBV18 and TRBJ2-1, reads NAGVMQNPRHLVRRRGQEARLRCSPMKGHSHVYWYRQLPEEGLKFMVYLQKENIIDESGMPKERFSAEFPKEGPSILRIQQVVRGDSAAYFCASSPFSGDSYNEQFFGPGTRLTVL.

J is TRBJ1-2 and V is TRBV15; 9 bases are shared with TRBD1. The germline V gene has CDR1 LNHNV and CDR2 YYDKDF (reference sequence). This CDR3 has 16 residues. V trimming: 3 bases; J trimming: 3 bases; junction bases outside the gene matches: 8. CDR3 protein: CATSSGLGQGHYGYTF. CDR3 DNA: TGTGCCACCAGCAGCGGATTGGGACAGGGACACTATGGCTACACCTTC.